These T cell receptor beta chains were read from a single sample in a study of HIV-infected patients and healthy controls. Via MiXCR, TCRdb re-called the 5' RACE reads, giving one row per CDR3 protein. The sample consists of tens of thousands of distinct CDR3 sequences, roughly a sixth of them appearing once. The sample taken for sequencing was CD4+ T cells from blood. The receptors were sampled from a human donor in good health. Both conserved end residues are part of each CDR3. A D gene is named only where the DNA matches it firmly. Clone size, where shown, is once, few, many, or a class for clones that have expanded.

D gene	clone size	J gene	V gene	CDR3 protein	CDR3 DNA
-	-	TRBJ1-4	TRBV18	CASSPQAGEKLFF	TGTGCCAGCTCACCCCAGGCGGGTGAAAAACTGTTTTTT
-	many	TRBJ2-1	TRBV7-2	CASSLADDRYNEQFF	TGTGCCAGCAGCTTAGCGGATGACCGATACAATGAGCAGTTCTTC
TRBD2	few	TRBJ2-1	TRBV11-2	CASSLERGGNEQFF	TGTGCCAGCAGCTTAGAGCGGGGGGGGAATGAGCAGTTCTTC
-	few	TRBJ1-2	TRBV5-1	CASSSQTNTNYGYTF	TGCGCCAGCAGCTCCCAGACAAATACTAACTATGGCTACACCTTC
-	-	TRBJ2-2	TRBV28	CASSLGPPKLHTGELFF	TGTGCCAGCAGTTTGGGTCCCCCGAAGCTACACACCGGGGAGCTGTTTTTT
-	few	TRBJ1-5	TRBV15	CATSAQFYQPQHF	TGTGCCACCAGCGCCCAATTTTATCAGCCCCAGCATTTT
-	few	TRBJ2-1	TRBV10-3	CAISSGHYLQRVNEQFF	TGTGCCATCAGTTCGGGACACTATCTCCAAAGGGTCAATGAGCAGTTCTTC
-	-	TRBJ2-7	TRBV7-2	CASRMTGSYEQYF	TGTGCCAGCAGGATGACAGGATCCTACGAGCAGTACTTC
TRBD2	few	TRBJ2-1	TRBV7-8	CASSLGTSGGGYNEQFF	TGTGCCAGCAGCTTAGGGACTAGCGGAGGGGGATACAATGAGCAGTTCTTC
-	few	TRBJ1-4	TRBV30	CASTATNEKLFF	TGTGCCTCGACAGCTACTAATGAAAAACTGTTTTTT
-	-	TRBJ1-6	TRBV7-2	CASSLLAYSYNSPLHF	TGTGCCAGCAGCTTATTGGCCTACTCCTATAATTCACCCCTCCACTTT
TRBD2	few	TRBJ2-7	TRBV18	CASSPRAGSYEQYF	TGTGCCAGCTCGCCCCGAGCGGGGTCCTACGAGCAGTACTTC
-	-	TRBJ1-3	TRBV6-6	CASTTSGNTIYF	TGTGCCAGCACCACCTCTGGAAACACCATATATTTT
-	few	TRBJ2-7	TRBV7-8	CASSLVEPFEQYF	TGTGCCAGCAGCTTAGTTGAGCCCTTCGAGCAGTACTTC
TRBD2	-	TRBJ2-1	TRBV5-1	CASSLAGEQFF	TGCGCCAGCAGTTTAGCGGGAGAGCAGTTCTTC
TRBD1	many	TRBJ2-5	TRBV20-1	CSARVGTGKGGQETQYF	TGCAGTGCTAGAGTGGGGACAGGGAAAGGGGGCCAAGAGACCCAGTACTTC
-	many	TRBJ1-4	TRBV7-9	CASSAQPDNPLTNEKLFF	TGTGCCAGCAGCGCCCAACCAGACAACCCTCTAACTAATGAAAAACTGTTTTTT
-	few	TRBJ2-1	TRBV11-3	CASSPPGPQFF	TGTGCCAGCAGCCCACCGGGTCCTCAGTTCTTC
-	many	TRBJ2-2	TRBV9	CASSVDPPGFAGELFF	TGTGCCAGCAGCGTAGACCCCCCGGGGTTTGCCGGGGAGCTGTTTTTT
TRBD2	-	TRBJ2-1	TRBV29-1	CSVGAKRGNEQFF	TGCAGCGTTGGGGCGAAGCGGGGAAATGAGCAGTTCTTC
-	-	TRBJ1-1	TRBV6-6	CASRAGTANTEAFF	TGTGCCAGCAGAGCCGGGACTGCGAACACTGAAGCTTTCTTT
-	-	TRBJ2-1	TRBV12-3/TRBV12-4	CATARERYEQFF	TGTGCCACCGCTAGGGAAAGGTATGAGCAGTTCTTC
TRBD2	few	TRBJ2-1	TRBV7-2	CASSPSGLAVEQFF	TGTGCCAGCAGCCCCTCGGGACTAGCGGTTGAGCAGTTCTTC
-	-	TRBJ2-4	TRBV7-2	CASSLVPGLAKNIQYF	TGTGCCAGCAGCTTAGTTCCGGGGTTAGCCAAAAACATTCAGTACTTC
-	once	TRBJ2-3	TRBV20-1	CSAPTGTFSTDTQYF	TGCAGTGCACCTACCGGGACATTTAGCACAGATACGCAGTATTTT
-	once	TRBJ2-3	TRBV10-3	CAISERADTQYF	TGTGCCATCAGTGAGCGAGCAGATACGCAGTATTTT
-	many	TRBJ1-6	TRBV6-5	CASSYGATLHF	TGTGCCAGCAGTTACGGGGCCACCCTCCACTTT
TRBD2	few	TRBJ2-7	TRBV9	CASSVGLAGDLDF	TGTGCCAGCAGCGTAGGACTAGCGGGAGACCTGGACTTC
TRBD1	-	TRBJ1-5	TRBV28	CASSYSGQGVQPQHF	TGTGCCAGCAGTTATTCTGGGCAGGGGGTTCAGCCCCAGCATTTT
TRBD2	-	TRBJ2-7	TRBV29-1	CSVEAPAGVLYEQYF	TGCAGCGTTGAGGCCCCTGCGGGAGTTTTGTACGAGCAGTACTTC
TRBD1	few	TRBJ2-1	TRBV5-1	CASSSGQGSYNEQFF	TGCGCCAGCAGCTCCGGACAGGGTTCCTACAATGAGCAGTTCTTC
TRBD2	once	TRBJ2-1	TRBV6-6	CASSYSKPPGGKYNEQFF	TGTGCCAGCAGTTACTCCAAGCCCCCGGGAGGGAAATACAATGAGCAGTTCTTC
-	few	TRBJ1-1	TRBV5-1	CASSPKRATVMNTEAFF	TGCGCCAGCAGCCCTAAGAGAGCGACAGTCATGAACACTGAAGCTTTCTTT
TRBD1	-	TRBJ2-4	TRBV5-4	CASSLGQGANIQYF	TGTGCCAGCAGCTTGGGGCAGGGGGCGAACATTCAGTACTTC
-	-	TRBJ2-5	TRBV5-1	CASSLVPGAETQYF	TGCGCCAGCAGCTTGGTCCCAGGGGCGGAGACCCAGTACTTC
-	-	TRBJ2-3	TRBV20-1	CSAYGSRVTDTQYF	TGCAGTGCTTATGGTAGTCGAGTAACAGATACGCAGTATTTT
-	many	TRBJ1-4	TRBV5-1	CASRADSTNEKLFF	TGCGCCAGCAGGGCGGATTCAACTAATGAAAAACTGTTTTTT
TRBD2	-	TRBJ2-7	TRBV10-3	CAISDPGLAGGYEQYF	TGTGCCATCAGTGATCCGGGACTAGCGGGGGGGTACGAGCAGTACTTC
-	few	TRBJ2-7	TRBV7-2	CASSLDGGGATGQYF	TGTGCCAGCAGCTTAGATGGAGGGGGCGCGACGGGGCAGTACTTC
-	-	TRBJ2-4	TRBV7-2	CASSPPATGPLAKNIQYF	TGTGCCAGCAGCCCCCCGGCGACAGGCCCCCTAGCCAAAAACATTCAGTACTTC
-	few	TRBJ1-1	TRBV7-2	CASSPQGLTEAFF	TGTGCCAGCAGCCCACAGGGTCTTACTGAAGCTTTCTTT
-	-	TRBJ2-3	TRBV11-1	CASSSMAISTDTQYF	TGTGCCAGCAGCTCTATGGCCATTAGCACAGATACGCAGTATTTT
-	-	TRBJ2-5	TRBV3-1	CASSQVGGAQGAQYF	TGTGCCAGCAGCCAAGTGGGGGGTGCCCAAGGGGCCCAGTACTTC
-	few	TRBJ2-7	TRBV20-1	CSAQTQQGKPYEQYF	TGCAGTGCCCAGACGCAACAGGGAAAGCCCTACGAGCAGTACTTC
TRBD1	-	TRBJ1-1	TRBV5-6	CASSARQGRTEAFF	TGTGCCAGCAGCGCCAGACAGGGTCGGACTGAAGCTTTCTTT
TRBD1	-	TRBJ1-1	TRBV2	CASSSDRGDTEAFF	TGTGCCAGCAGTTCGGACAGGGGCGACACTGAAGCTTTCTTT
TRBD1	-	TRBJ2-7	TRBV12-3/TRBV12-4	CASGTGGAGYEQYF	TGTGCCAGCGGGACAGGGGGCGCTGGCTACGAGCAGTACTTC
TRBD2	few	TRBJ2-3	TRBV7-2	CASSLGTSGGTDTQYF	TGTGCCAGCAGCTTAGGGACTAGCGGGGGCACAGATACGCAGTATTTT
TRBD2	-	TRBJ2-1	TRBV11-2	CASSSPRTSGRSVVNEQFF	TGTGCCAGCAGCTCACCAAGGACTAGCGGGAGATCGGTAGTTAATGAGCAGTTCTTC
-	few	TRBJ1-5	TRBV7-9	CASSLPGSNQPQHF	TGTGCCAGCAGCTTACCGGGTAGCAATCAGCCCCAGCATTTT
-	-	TRBJ1-4	TRBV12-3/TRBV12-4	CASSLARRSTVGEKLFF	TGTGCCAGCAGTTTAGCGCGGCGGTCCACCGTCGGGGAAAAACTGTTTTTT
TRBD1	few	TRBJ1-1	TRBV5-1	CASSLVQGMNTEAFF	TGCGCCAGCAGCTTGGTACAGGGGATGAACACTGAAGCTTTCTTT
TRBD1	many	TRBJ2-7	TRBV2	CASSVGQSTYEQYF	TGTGCCAGCAGTGTGGGACAGAGTACCTACGAGCAGTACTTC
-	few	TRBJ2-5	TRBV6-2/TRBV6-3	CASSYLREETQYF	TGTGCCAGCAGTTACTTGAGGGAAGAGACCCAGTACTTC
-	-	TRBJ2-7	TRBV20-1	CSARVPRGGRLYEQYF	TGCAGTGCTAGAGTCCCAAGGGGAGGTCGCCTCTACGAGCAGTACTTC
-	few	TRBJ2-1	TRBV18	CASSPGTGVLAGAYEQFF	TGTGCCAGCTCACCCGGGACAGGGGTCCTAGCGGGAGCATATGAGCAGTTCTTC
-	-	TRBJ1-1	TRBV10-3	CAINVGGNTEAFF	TGTGCCATCAATGTGGGGGGGAACACTGAAGCTTTCTTT